The 15 T cell receptor beta chains reported below all come from one sample, sequenced in a study of cytomegalovirus exposure and HLA in healthy donors. The PCR contained 60 Vbeta and 13 Jbeta primers. Some clones are missing from TCRdb's copy, which holds only in-frame ones; the method was immunoSEQ multiplex PCR. The table includes 89,000 or so clones, around 77% detected once. Sequences were obtained from PBMCs. These receptors all stem from a boy between 5 and 17 years old in good health and CMV-seronegative.

V is TRBV4-1 and J is TRBJ1-4; D not certain. The CDR3 has 15 residues. Trimming pared 2 bases from V and 8 bases from J, leaving 15 bases between. CDR1 MGHRA and CDR2 YSYEKL come from the germline V gene. The CDR3 bases are TGCGCCAGCAGCCAACCACTTCGGTCGGGAGAAAAACTGTTTTTT. It codes for CASSQPLRSGEKLFF.

The genes are TRBV2 and TRBJ2-1; 12 bases are a match to TRBD2. With V trimmed by 4 bases and J by 9 bases, 10 bases remained unmatched. Germline CDR1 reads SNHLY; CDR2 reads FYNNEI. CDR3 length: 16 residues. The CDR3: CASSADLAGGRGEQFF. The DNA for the CDR3 is TGTGCCAGCAGTGCGGACCTAGCGGGAGGGCGGGGTGAGCAGTTCTTC.

CDR3 DNA sequence: TGTGCCAGCAGCTTAGAGGGGGTTAGCTCCTATAATTCACCCCTCCACTTT. It codes for CASSLEGVSSYNSPLHF. The chain uses TRBV7-9 and TRBJ1-6; D is possibly TRBD1 (6 bases). V was cut by 1 base and J by 0 bases, with 10 bases left in between. CDR3 length: 17 residues. Germline-derived CDR1 and CDR2 are SEHNR and FQNEAQ (reference sequence).

V and J are TRBV5-1 and TRBJ1-5; 7 nucleotides line up with TRBD1. The CDR3 spans 13 residues. In germline, CDR1 is SGHRS, CDR2 YFSETQ. V was pared by 4 bases and J by 9 bases, with 7 bases of the junction left unmatched. The CDR3 DNA sequence: TGCGCCAGCAGCGAACAGGGGTTCCGGCCCCAGCATTTT. It encodes CASSEQGFRPQHF.

This rearrangement joins TRBV5-1 to TRBJ2-1, with 7 bases lining up with TRBD2. Trimming took 0 bases from V and 8 from J; bases not matched to a gene: 8. The germline gives CDR1 SGHRS, CDR2 YFSETQ. The CDR3 runs to 15 residues. The CDR3 loop reads CASSLGAAGRDEQFF. As DNA, the CDR3 is TGCGCCAGCAGCTTGGGCGCAGCGGGGCGGGATGAGCAGTTCTTC.

CDR3 nucleotides: TGTGCCAGCAGCCCTCAACAGGGGGCGAGGAACACTGAAGCTTTCTTT. It codes for CASSPQQGARNTEAFF. The J gene is TRBJ1-1, the V gene TRBV7-9; TRBD1 agrees at 9 bases. The CDR3 contains 16 residues. V lost 5 bases, J lost 1 base, and 8 bases stayed unmatched. Germline CDR1 is SEHNR and CDR2 is FQNEAQ (reference sequence).

The rearrangement uses TRBV7-2 and TRBJ2-5; D gene ambiguous. The CDR3 runs to 11 residues. The V end was cut by 6 bases, the J end by 5 bases, with 7 bases between. Per germline, CDR1 SGHTA and CDR2 FQGNSA. The CDR3 loop reads CASSLPETQYF. CDR3 nucleotide sequence: TGTGCCAGCAGTTTACCGGAGACCCAGTACTTC.

This chain uses TRBV5-1 with TRBJ1-2, with D unclear. Germline values: CDR1 SGHRS, CDR2 YFSETQ. The CDR3 contains 14 residues. Trimming took 4 bases from V and 8 from J, leaving 18 bases between them. CDR3 in DNA: TGCGCCAGCAGCACGCTCCGAGGAGAACTAGGCTACACCTTC. It codes for CASSTLRGELGYTF.

This clone was found once. This chain connects TRBV6-6 to TRBJ1-1; 7 bases map to TRBD1. The ends lost 0 bases at V and 13 bases at J; junction bases unmatched: 11. The CDR3 contains 14 residues. CDR1 is MNHNY, CDR2 SVGAGI, per germline (reference sequence). The CDR3 protein is CASSYSVMDRLDFF. In DNA form, the CDR3 reads TGTGCCAGCAGTTACTCGGTCATGGACAGGTTGGATTTCTTT.

The CDR3 here is CAGPRGNTGELFF. The CDR3 DNA follows: TGTGCCGGACCCCGGGGAAACACCGGGGAGCTGTTTTTT. The gene calls are TRBV21-1 and TRBJ2-2; no check of the table's D call, TRBD2, against the DNA was made. TRBV21-1 is a listed pseudogene. This CDR3 spans 13 amino acids.

This chain connects TRBV4-2 to TRBJ1-1; D is uncertain. Germline V gene data show CDR1 as LGHNA and CDR2 as YNFKEQ. The V and J ends lost 1 base and 2 bases respectively, with 11 bases between them. CDR3 length equals 15 residues. The CDR3 spells CASSQVRVVNTEAFF. DNA for the CDR3: TGTGCCAGCAGCCAAGTGAGGGTAGTAAACACTGAAGCTTTCTTT.

This clone was seen only once. The rearrangement uses TRBV29-1 and TRBJ2-3, with D possibly TRBD1 on 7 matching bases. The germline V gene encodes CDR1 SQVTM and CDR2 ANQGSEA. V was cut by 2 bases and J by 4 bases, with 13 bases left in between. The CDR3 totals 14 residues. The CDR3 here is CSVEWTGGADTQYF. The CDR3 DNA is TGCAGCGTTGAATGGACAGGAGGGGCAGATACGCAGTATTTT.

The genes are TRBV5-1 and TRBJ1-5, with D perhaps matching TRBD1 (5 bases). The CDR3 covers 15 residues. V lost 3 bases and J lost 0, with 10 bases in between. Per the germline V gene, CDR1 is SGHRS and CDR2 is YFSETQ. CDR3 residues: CASSSGEISNQPQHF. CDR3 nucleotide sequence: TGCGCCAGCAGCTCGGGGGAGATTAGCAATCAGCCCCAGCATTTT. Full variable domain (rest looked up from reference TRBV5-1 and TRBJ1-5): KAGVTQTPRYLIKTRGQQVTLSCSPISGHRSVSWYQQTPGQGLQFLFEYFSETQRNKGNFPGRFSGRQFSNSRSEMNVSTLELGDSALYLCASSSGEISNQPQHFGDGTRLSIL.

This rearrangement joins TRBV5-4 to TRBJ1-2; 7 bases map to TRBD1. The germline V gene has CDR1 SGHNT and CDR2 YYREEE (reference sequence). This CDR3 region has 16 residues. J was trimmed by 4 bases and V by 4 bases; bases with no gene match: 13. The CDR3 DNA is TGTGCCAGCAGCCAAGAAGCGGACAGGCGATCCTATGGCTACACCTTC. The encoded protein is CASSQEADRRSYGYTF.

In this sample, this clone turned up once. J is TRBJ2-3 and V is TRBV29-1; TRBD2 matches at 11 bases. There are 15 residues in the CDR3. The germline gives CDR1 SQVTM, CDR2 ANQGSEA. V lost 5 bases, J lost 0 bases, and 4 bases stayed unmatched. CDR3 nucleotide sequence: TGCAGCGTTCCCGGGACTAGCGGTAGCACAGATACGCAGTATTTT. Protein sequence: CSVPGTSGSTDTQYF.